These 21 T cell receptor beta chains share one sample of origin, sequenced in a study of T cells in Graves' hyperthyroidism and ophthalmopathy. TCR beta CDR3 sequences were amplified from RNA transcripts. With the HTBI primer set, the TCR CDR3 went through a first round of RT-PCR. TCRdb used MiXCR to reprocess the multiplex PCR reads, holding one entry per CDR3 protein. The sample has 250,000 or so distinct CDR3 sequences, roughly 15% seen once; the top ten hold around 30%. The sample taken for sequencing was blood. The receptors originated from a woman aged 18-29 years with Graves' ophthalmopathy.

There are many counts of this clonotype. The chain's CDR3 is CASSSRLAGGADTQYF. CDR3 nucleotides: TGTGCCAGCAGCTCTCGACTAGCGGGAGGCGCAGATACGCAGTATTTT. The chain uses TRBV7-2 and TRBJ2-3; 13 nucleotides line up with TRBD2. CDR1 SGHTA and CDR2 FQGNSA come from the germline V gene. The CDR3 extends over 16 amino acids. V trimming: 4 bases; J trimming: 4 bases; junction bases outside the gene matches: 5.

This clonotype was observed at least ten times. The chain employs TRBV10-3 and TRBJ2-3, with TRBD2 identical over 10 bases. This CDR3 has 14 amino acids. Unmatched junction bases numbered 3, after V lost 6 bases and J lost 3 bases. Germline CDR1 ENHRY, CDR2 SYGVKD. CDR3 DNA: TGTGCCATCAGAGCGGGGGGGACGACAGATACGCAGTATTTT. It encodes CAIRAGGTTDTQYF.

This clonotype has ten or more counts. V and J are TRBV10-3 and TRBJ2-7; D not resolved. This CDR3 spans 15 amino acids. V lost 0 bases and J 0 bases, leaving 9 bases between the germline ends. Germline-derived CDR1 and CDR2 are ENHRY and SYGVKD. The CDR3 protein is CAISESARSSYEQYF. The CDR3 DNA follows: TGTGCCATCAGTGAGTCTGCCAGGAGCTCCTACGAGCAGTACTTC.

The genes are TRBV20-1 and TRBJ1-4, with 9 bases that match TRBD1. Germline CDR1 reads DFQATT; CDR2 reads SNEGSKA (reference sequence). Losses at the gene ends were 4 bases for V and 7 bases for J; bases not matched to a gene: 4. The CDR3 is 13 residues long. CDR3 in amino acids: CSATTGGGEKLFF. The CDR3 DNA is TGCAGTGCTACCACAGGGGGCGGTGAAAAACTGTTTTTT.

Concerning this clonotype itself: A much larger clone differs by one base, so this may be a read error. The chain carries TRBV24-1 and TRBJ1-4; 8 positions agree with TRBD1. Germline V gives CDR1 KGHDR, CDR2 SFDVKD. This CDR3 is 15 amino acids long. The CDR3 bases are TGTGCCACCAGTGATTTGGGACAGGGCGGTGAAGAACTGTTTTTT. It yields the protein CATSDLGQGGEELFF.

The rearrangement links TRBV5-4 to TRBJ2-5; possible D gene TRBD2, 6 bases. V shed 9 bases and J shed 11 bases, with 23 bases lying between them. Germline V gene lookup returns CDR1 SGHNT and CDR2 YYREEE (reference sequence). The CDR3 consists of 13 residues. The CDR3 reads CATSGAGPVKQYF. CDR3 nucleotide sequence: TGTGCCACCTCCGGGGCGGGACCCGTAAAACAGTACTTC.

In this sample, this clonotype turned up many times. V gene TRBV12-3 or TRBV12-4 combines with J gene TRBJ2-1; D perhaps matches TRBD1 (6 bases). The CDR3 covers 17 residues. V was clipped by 5 bases and J by 0 bases, with 17 bases between them. CDR3 amino acids: CASSAVGHPSSYNEQFF. The CDR3 DNA sequence: TGTGCCAGCAGTGCGGTGGGACACCCGAGCTCCTACAATGAGCAGTTCTTC.

The genes are TRBV7-2 and TRBJ2-7; 13 bases map to TRBD2. Unmatched junction bases numbered 1, after V lost 1 base and J lost 4 bases. Germline V CDR1 and CDR2: SGHTA, FQGNSA. The CDR3 is 15 residues long. The CDR3 loop reads CASSLGTSGRYEQYF. In nucleotides, the CDR3 is TGTGCCAGCAGCTTAGGGACTAGCGGGAGATACGAGCAGTACTTC.

This clonotype has a count of ten or more. This chain links TRBV20-1 with TRBJ1-1, with D perhaps matching TRBD1 (6 bases). V lost 2 bases to trimming and J lost 2 bases, with 12 bases between them. The CDR3 has 14 amino acids. Germline V gives CDR1 DFQATT, CDR2 SNEGSKA (reference sequence). This CDR3 reads CSARLGGPNTEAFF. The CDR3 DNA reads as TGCAGTGCTAGACTCGGGGGCCCCAACACTGAAGCTTTCTTT.

The chain has TRBV30 and TRBJ1-1; no clear D gene. The CDR3 has 14 amino acids. The V gene's germline CDR1 is GTSNPN and CDR2 SVGIG (reference sequence). The V gene lost 0 bases and the J gene lost 2 bases, with 10 bases spanning the gap. The CDR3 protein is CAWSVPLVNTEAFF. CDR3 sequence (DNA): TGTGCCTGGAGTGTACCGCTAGTAAACACTGAAGCTTTCTTT.

The chain joins TRBV7-2 to TRBJ2-7; no reliable D call. The CDR3 covers 13 residues. CDR1 and CDR2 (germline): SGHTA, FQGNSA. V was clipped by 8 bases and J by 7 bases, with 18 bases between them. CDR3 protein: CASLNGELGEQYF. Written as DNA, the CDR3 is TGTGCCAGCCTAAATGGGGAACTCGGTGAGCAGTACTTC.

This clonotype was found many times. The CDR3 DNA follows: TGTGCCAGCAGCAGAATTCTACAGGCCTCGCGGAACACTGAAGCTTTCTTT. Residues: CASSRILQASRNTEAFF. J is TRBJ1-1 and V is TRBV2, with a possible D match to TRBD1 (5 bases). CDR3 size: 17 residues. Germline assignment: CDR1 SNHLY and CDR2 FYNNEI. Between the trimmed V and J ends, which lost 6 bases and 1 base, there was a span of 21 bases.

This clonotype was recorded many times. J is TRBJ2-2 and V is TRBV4-2; 9 bases align to TRBD2. Looked up from germline, CDR1 is LGHNA and CDR2 is YNFKEQ. The V gene end was trimmed by 4 bases and the J gene end by 2 bases; junction bases not matched to a gene: 5. The CDR3 covers 16 residues. The CDR3 DNA reads TGTGCCAGCAGCCGATCAGCGGGAGGCAACACCGGGGAGCTGTTTTTT. Protein sequence: CASSRSAGGNTGELFF.

This clonotype showed up many times. The rearrangement joins TRBV7-9 to TRBJ2-1; D is undetermined. CDR1 SEHNR and CDR2 FQNEAQ come from the germline V gene (reference sequence). CDR3 length: 15 amino acids. Trimming took off 3 bases at V and 3 bases at J, with 12 bases between the two ends. CDR3 protein: CASSLTGGRYNEQFF. CDR3 coding DNA: TGTGCCAGCAGCTTGACGGGTGGTCGCTACAATGAGCAGTTCTTC.

This clonotype was found many times. The chain is built from TRBV6-5 and TRBJ1-5; 8 nucleotides line up with TRBD1. This CDR3 contains 18 residues. Germline assignment: CDR1 MNHEY and CDR2 SVGAGI. The junction had 7 bases not matched to a gene; V was cut back by 0 bases and J by 0 bases. The CDR3 DNA sequence: TGTGCCAGCAGTTACTCGACAAGACAGGGGTTTAGCAATCAGCCCCAGCATTTT. Translated: CASSYSTRQGFSNQPQHF.

This clonotype was found many times. The rearrangement links TRBV20-1 to TRBJ1-1; tentative D call: TRBD1 (5 bases). The CDR3 length is 12 residues. CDR1 is DFQATT and CDR2 is SNEGSKA in the germline V gene (reference sequence). CDR3 in DNA: TGCAGGAGAGACAGAGTGAACACTGAAGCTTTCTTT. This codes for CRRDRVNTEAFF.

Many counts were recorded for this clonotype. The chain recombines TRBV24-1 with TRBJ2-1, with 7 bases aligning to TRBD1. V trimming: 5 bases; J trimming: 3 bases; junction bases outside the gene matches: 9. The CDR3 is 16 residues long. From germline, CDR1 is KGHDR and CDR2 SFDVKD. The CDR3 loop is CATSAKGAGFYNEQFF. CDR3 bases: TGTGCCACCAGTGCCAAGGGGGCGGGCTTCTACAATGAGCAGTTCTTC.

Many counts were recorded for this clonotype. The chain couples TRBV3-1 to TRBJ1-2; no firm D call. V shed 1 base and J shed 8 bases, with 8 bases lying between them. This CDR3 spans 12 amino acids. Germline assignment: CDR1 LGHDT and CDR2 YNNKEL (reference sequence). This CDR3 reads CASSQAPDGYTF. The CDR3 DNA reads TGTGCCAGCAGCCAAGCACCGGACGGCTACACCTTC.

On this clonotype: Germline and junction disagree at one end, which may indicate a read error. The gene calls are TRBV27 and TRBJ2-3; D call uncertain. Germline V gene sequence: CDR1 MNHEY, CDR2 SMNVEV (reference sequence). This CDR3 comprises 13 residues. The CDR3 region has the DNA TGTGTCAGCAGTTTATTTGGTTGGGATACGCAGTATTTT. Its translation is CVSSLFGWDTQYF.

This clonotype showed up many times. The V call is TRBV7-8, the J call TRBJ1-1; D not certain. The CDR3 is 14 residues long. Germline lookup yields CDR1 SGHVS and CDR2 FQNEAQ. Trimming shortened V by 1 base and J by 6 bases, and 12 bases separated the two germline ends. CDR3: CASSLVVGDSEAFF. The CDR3 DNA reads TGTGCCAGCAGCTTAGTTGTCGGTGATTCTGAAGCTTTCTTT.

This clonotype was seen repeatedly, ten times or more. CDR3 bases: TGCAGTGCTAGAGATTCTAGGACTACCCTTTACGAGCAGTACTTC. Its protein is CSARDSRTTLYEQYF. The rearrangement links TRBV20-1 to TRBJ2-7; tentatively, D is TRBD2 (6 bases). This CDR3 comprises 15 residues. With 0 bases removed from V and 4 bases from J, the gap between germline ends came to 16 bases. Germline V gene lookup returns CDR1 DFQATT and CDR2 SNEGSKA (reference sequence).